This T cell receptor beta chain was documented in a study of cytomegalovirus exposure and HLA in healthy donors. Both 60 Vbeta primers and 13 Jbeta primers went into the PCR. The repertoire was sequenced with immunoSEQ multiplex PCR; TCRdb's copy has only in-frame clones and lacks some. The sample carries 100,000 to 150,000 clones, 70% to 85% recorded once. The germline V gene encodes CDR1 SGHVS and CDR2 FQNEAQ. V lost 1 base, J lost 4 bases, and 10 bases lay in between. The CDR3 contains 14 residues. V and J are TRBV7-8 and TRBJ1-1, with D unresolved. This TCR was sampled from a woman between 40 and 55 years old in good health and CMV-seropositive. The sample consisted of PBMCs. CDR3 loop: CASSLGGFFTEAFF. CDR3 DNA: TGTGCCAGCAGCTTAGGCGGGTTTTTCACTGAAGCTTTCTTT.